What follows are 3 T cell receptor beta chains derived from one specimen sequenced in a study of cytomegalovirus exposure and HLA in healthy donors. The data were produced by immunoSEQ multiplex PCR, yet TCRdb's version contains in-frame clones alone and is incomplete. The data show about 110,000 clones, roughly 90% seen once. Sequencing input: PBMCs. These receptors were obtained from a woman under 40 in good health and CMV-seropositive.

The V and J genes are TRBV4-2 and TRBJ1-3, with 8 bases matching TRBD1. The trim removed 6 bases at V and 4 bases at J, leaving 8 bases unmatched. CDR1 and CDR2 (germline): LGHNA, YNFKEQ. The CDR3 spans 15 residues. The DNA of the CDR3 is TGTGCCAGCAGTCGCGACAGGGGCTGGGGAAACACCATATATTTT. Translating it yields CASSRDRGWGNTIYF.

V usage is TRBV13 and J usage is TRBJ2-1; 9 nucleotides align to TRBD2. The CDR3 totals 15 residues. V dropped 8 bases and J dropped 3; count of bases not matched to a gene: 8. Germline V CDR1 and CDR2: PRHDT, FYEKMQ (reference sequence). CDR3: CASSHSGSGYNEQFF. Written as DNA, the CDR3 is TGTGCCAGCTCCCATAGCGGGAGTGGCTACAATGAGCAGTTCTTC.

This clone was seen more than once but under ten times. V and J are TRBV10-1 and TRBJ1-5; perhaps TRBD1 as D (6 bases). CDR1 and CDR2 from the germline V gene are WNHNN and SYGVQD (reference sequence). Between the trimmed V and J ends, which lost 4 bases and 7 bases, there was a span of 20 bases. The CDR3 length is 16 residues. The CDR3 region has the DNA TGCGCCAGCAGTGTTCAGGGGAGTGGCGCTAGACAGCCCCAGCATTTT. Its translation is CASSVQGSGARQPQHF.